The T cell receptor beta chain described here comes from a study of T cell clonality in common variable immunodeficiency. Study findings and constraints: In common variable immunodeficiency, TCR beta chains reportedly carried fewer deletions and N-nucleotide insertions.

The CDR3 runs to 16 residues. Germline-derived CDR1 and CDR2 are SGHVS and FNYEAQ. Between the trimmed V and J ends, which lost 1 base and 7 bases, there was a span of 17 bases. As concerns this clone: Its antigen is undetermined. The read gets to within 3 residues of the CDR3 end, and the germline J gene fills in the rest.

Using immunoSEQ multiplex PCR, the repertoire was profiled, and TCRdb retains in-frame clones only, with some absent. Observed are around 15,000 clones, no singletons, with the top ten taking about 12%. CVID meant reduced serum IgG, IgA and/or IgM plus specific antibody deficiency. Both groups were predominantly of Caucasian heritage. This chain joins TRBV7-6 and TRBJ1-3; D unresolved. Specimen: peripheral blood mononuclear cells. The sequence was collected from a human donor with common variable immunodeficiency. CDR3 region: CASSLDVDPRKNTIYF. The part of the CDR3 DNA that was read is TGTGCCAGCAGCTTAGATGTTGACCCTAGGAAGAACACC.